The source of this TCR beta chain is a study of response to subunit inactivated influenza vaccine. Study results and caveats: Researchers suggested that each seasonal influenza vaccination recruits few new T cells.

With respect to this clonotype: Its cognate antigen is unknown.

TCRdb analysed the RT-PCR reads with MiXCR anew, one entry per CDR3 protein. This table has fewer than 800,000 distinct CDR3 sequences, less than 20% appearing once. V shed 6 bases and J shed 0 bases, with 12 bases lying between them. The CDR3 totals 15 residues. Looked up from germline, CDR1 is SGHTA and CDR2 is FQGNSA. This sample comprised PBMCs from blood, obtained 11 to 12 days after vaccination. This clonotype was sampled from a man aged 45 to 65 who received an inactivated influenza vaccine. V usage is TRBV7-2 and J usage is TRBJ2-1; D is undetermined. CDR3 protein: CASRLDVSSYNEQFF. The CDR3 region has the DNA TGTGCCAGCAGATTGGACGTGAGCTCCTACAATGAGCAGTTCTTC. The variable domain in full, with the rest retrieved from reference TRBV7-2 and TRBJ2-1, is GAGVSQSPSNKVTEKGKDVELRCDPISGHTALYWYRQSLGQGLEFLIYFQGNSAPDKSGLPSDRFSAERTGGSVSTLTIQRTQQEDSAVYLCASRLDVSSYNEQFFGPGTRLTVL.